The 13 T cell receptor beta chains below come from one sample, sequenced in a study of T-cell reconstitution after alpha-beta-depleted transplantation in children. The authors prepared the TCRbeta library with unique molecular identifiers. TCRdb re-called the PCR reads through MiXCR, storing one row per CDR3 protein. Of over 200,000 distinct CDR3 sequences listed, about a sixth are singletons. The starting material was PBMCs, mostly from graft donor cells, obtained 360 days after TCRalphabeta/CD19-depleted stem cell transplant. The source is a male patient aged 2 to 9 who had a stem cell transplant for acute lymphoblastic leukemia, so the T cells may come from the graft donor.

There are a few counts of this clonotype. The V and J genes are TRBV5-6 and TRBJ2-3; 9 bases fit TRBD1. The CDR3 is 16 amino acids. Germline CDR1 SGHDT, CDR2 YYEEEE. V dropped 2 bases and J dropped 4; count of bases not matched to a gene: 8. CDR3 residues: CASSFGGTGRADTQYF. The CDR3 DNA is TGTGCCAGCAGCTTCGGCGGGACAGGGCGGGCAGATACGCAGTATTTT. The entire variable domain, with the rest obtained from reference TRBV5-6 and TRBJ2-3, is as follows: DAGVTQSPTHLIKTRGQQVTLRCSPKSGHDTVSWYQQALGQGPQFIFQYYEEEERQRGNFPDRFSGHQFPNYSSELNVNALLLGDSALYLCASSFGGTGRADTQYFGPGTRLTVL.

V is TRBV27 and J is TRBJ2-7; 10 positions agree with TRBD2. This CDR3 is built from 16 residues. With 3 bases clipped from V and 0 bases from J, the junction kept 5 bases outside the gene matches. The germline CDR1 and CDR2 sequences are MNHEY and SMNVEV (reference sequence). The CDR3 DNA follows: TGTGCCAGCAGTTTGCGGACTAGCGGAGGCTCCTACGAGCAGTACTTC. Translating it yields CASSLRTSGGSYEQYF.

The J gene is TRBJ2-3, the V gene TRBV7-2; the D gene could be TRBD1 or TRBD2 (6 bases each). V was cut by 2 bases and J by 2 bases, with 17 bases left in between. This CDR3 comprises 17 residues. CDR1 is SGHTA and CDR2 is FQGNSA in the germline V gene. The CDR3 nucleotides read TGTGCCAGCAGCTTATGGGGGGCCGAGACTTACACAGATACGCAGTATTTT. Protein: CASSLWGAETYTDTQYF.

This clonotype was seen at least ten times. This chain joins TRBV7-3 and TRBJ1-1; no clear D. The V gene lost 3 bases and the J gene lost 4 bases, with 15 bases spanning the gap. CDR3 length equals 15 residues. Germline V CDR1 and CDR2: SGHTA, FQGTGA. The CDR3 region has the DNA TGTGCCAGCAGCTTGGACGGGTTTGAGAGCACTGAAGCTTTCTTT. Its protein product is CASSLDGFESTEAFF.

This clonotype showed up just a few times. V usage is TRBV18 and J usage is TRBJ1-5; the D gene is possibly TRBD1 (5 bases). Trimming left V 2 bases short and J 8 bases short, with 13 bases between. The germline V gene encodes CDR1 KGHSH and CDR2 LQKENI. This CDR3 comprises 14 residues. The DNA for the CDR3 is TGTGCCAGCTCACCATCTGGAGACAGTGAGCCCCAGCATTTT. Its translation: CASSPSGDSEPQHF. The full variable domain, in which reference TRBV18 and TRBJ1-5 provide the parts outside the CDR3, is NAGVMQNPRHLVRRRGQEARLRCSPMKGHSHVYWYRQLPEEGLKFMVYLQKENIIDESGMPKERFSAEFPKEGPSILRIQQVVRGDSAAYFCASSPSGDSEPQHFGDGTRLSIL.

This clonotype was found a few times. The rearrangement links TRBV7-2 to TRBJ2-5; a possible D gene is TRBD1 (5 bases). Looked up from germline, CDR1 is SGHTA and CDR2 is FQGNSA. The CDR3 consists of 16 residues. Trimming removed 0 bases from V and 2 bases from J, with 13 bases in between. The CDR3 loop reads CASSLAVETAQETQYF. The CDR3 DNA sequence: TGTGCCAGCAGCTTAGCGGTAGAGACAGCGCAAGAGACCCAGTACTTC. The full variable domain, completed using reference TRBV7-2 and TRBJ2-5, is GAGVSQSPSNKVTEKGKDVELRCDPISGHTALYWYRQSLGQGLEFLIYFQGNSAPDKSGLPSDRFSAERTGGSVSTLTIQRTQQEDSAVYLCASSLAVETAQETQYFGPGTRLLVL.

This clonotype was detected a few times. The chain joins TRBV9 to TRBJ1-5; 10 nucleotides line up with TRBD1. Germline CDR1 reads SGDLS; CDR2 reads YYNGEE. V gave up 0 bases and J gave up 5 bases; unmatched junction bases: 2. The CDR3 totals 15 residues. The CDR3: CASSVGDRGDQPQHF. The DNA of the CDR3 is TGTGCCAGCAGCGTAGGGGACAGGGGAGATCAGCCCCAGCATTTT.

In its sample, this clonotype was seen a few times. The chain links TRBV10-1 to TRBJ2-7; 9 bases are shared with TRBD1. The V gene end was trimmed by 3 bases and the J gene end by 2 bases; junction bases not matched to a gene: 11. CDR1 is WNHNN, CDR2 SYGVQD, per germline (reference sequence). This CDR3 has 17 residues. The CDR3 DNA reads TGCGCCAGCAGTGACCCAAACAGGGGGCCCAAGCCCTACGAGCAGTACTTC. Amino acids: CASSDPNRGPKPYEQYF.

The chain is built from TRBV4-3 and TRBJ2-7, with D hard to call. CDR1 and CDR2 from the germline V gene are LGHNA and YSLEER. The V and J ends lost 1 base and 5 bases respectively, with 9 bases between them. This CDR3 comprises 13 residues. The CDR3 coding sequence is TGCGCCAGCAGCCAAGTGAATTCCCACGAGCAGTACTTC. Amino acids: CASSQVNSHEQYF.

V usage is TRBV5-1 and J usage is TRBJ2-6; 7 bases fit TRBD1. V lost 10 bases to trimming and J lost 2 bases; unmatched junction nucleotides: 6. The germline V gene has CDR1 SGHRS and CDR2 YFSETQ. The CDR3 contains 14 residues. CDR3 coding DNA: TGCGCCCGATCTACAGGGGCTGGGGCCAACGTCCTGACTTTC. It codes for CARSTGAGANVLTF. Drawing the rest from reference TRBV5-1 and TRBJ2-6, the complete variable domain is KAGVTQTPRYLIKTRGQQVTLSCSPISGHRSVSWYQQTPGQGLQFLFEYFSETQRNKGNFPGRFSGRQFSNSRSEMNVSTLELGDSALYLCARSTGAGANVLTFGAGSRLTVL.

A few counts support this clonotype. The chain uses TRBV6-2 or TRBV6-3 and TRBJ2-1; 12 positions agree with TRBD2. The CDR3 contains 14 residues. V lost 5 bases and J lost 7; bases outside the gene matches: 3. Germline-derived CDR1 and CDR2 are MNHEY and SVGEGT. This chain's CDR3 is CASSPTSGGNEQFF. CDR3 DNA: TGTGCCAGCAGTCCAACTAGCGGGGGGAATGAGCAGTTCTTC.

This chain links TRBV5-1 with TRBJ1-6; no clear D gene. Germline V gene data show CDR1 as SGHRS and CDR2 as YFSETQ. Trimming pared 3 bases from V and 6 bases from J, leaving 7 bases between. CDR3 length equals 13 residues. CDR3 residues: CASSSEGNSPLHF. The CDR3 coding sequence is TGCGCCAGCAGCTCCGAGGGTAATTCACCCCTCCACTTT.

V and J are TRBV2 and TRBJ1-3; D perhaps matches TRBD1 (5 bases). The CDR3 covers 14 residues. Germline CDR1 is SNHLY and CDR2 is FYNNEI. The ends were cut back, 2 bases at V and 4 bases at J, with 9 bases in the middle. CDR3 loop: CASSENRPGNTIYF. The DNA for the CDR3 is TGTGCCAGCAGTGAAAACAGGCCGGGAAACACCATATATTTT.